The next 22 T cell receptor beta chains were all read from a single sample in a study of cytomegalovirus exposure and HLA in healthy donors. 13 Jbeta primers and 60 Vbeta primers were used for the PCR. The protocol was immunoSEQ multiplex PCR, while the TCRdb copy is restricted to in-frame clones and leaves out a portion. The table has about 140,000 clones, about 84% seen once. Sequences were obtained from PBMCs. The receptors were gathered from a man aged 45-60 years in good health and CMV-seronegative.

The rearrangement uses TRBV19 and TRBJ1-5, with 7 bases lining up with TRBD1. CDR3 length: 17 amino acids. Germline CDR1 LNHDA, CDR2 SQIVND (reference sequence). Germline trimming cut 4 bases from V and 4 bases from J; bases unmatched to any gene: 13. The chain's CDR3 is CASSNEGARGRNQPQHF. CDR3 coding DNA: TGTGCCAGTAGTAATGAGGGGGCGAGGGGTAGAAATCAGCCCCAGCATTTT.

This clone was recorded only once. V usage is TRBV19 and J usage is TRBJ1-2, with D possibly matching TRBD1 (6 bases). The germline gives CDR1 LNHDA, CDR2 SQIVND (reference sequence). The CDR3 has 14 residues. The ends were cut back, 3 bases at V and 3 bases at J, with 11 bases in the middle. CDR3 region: CASSIPHRDYGYTF. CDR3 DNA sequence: TGTGCCAGTAGTATCCCCCACAGGGACTATGGCTACACCTTC.

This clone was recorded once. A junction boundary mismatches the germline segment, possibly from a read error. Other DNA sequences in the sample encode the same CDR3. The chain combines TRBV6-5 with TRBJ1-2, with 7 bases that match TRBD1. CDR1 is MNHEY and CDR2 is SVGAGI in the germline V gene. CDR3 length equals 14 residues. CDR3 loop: CASSYSGTDYGYTF. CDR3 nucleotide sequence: TGTGCCAGTAGTTACTCCGGGACAGACTATGGCTACACCTTC.

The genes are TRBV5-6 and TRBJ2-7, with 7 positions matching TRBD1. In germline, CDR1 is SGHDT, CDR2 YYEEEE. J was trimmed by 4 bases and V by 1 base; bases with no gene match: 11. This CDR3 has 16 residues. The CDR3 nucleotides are TGTGCCAGCAGCTTGACGGGGACAGCCTACTGGTACGAGCAGTACTTC. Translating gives CASSLTGTAYWYEQYF.

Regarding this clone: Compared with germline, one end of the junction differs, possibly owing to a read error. In DNA form, the CDR3 reads TGTGCCAGCAGAGAAGACGGGAACAATGAGCAGTTCTTC. The encoded protein is CASREDGNNEQFF. This chain joins TRBV2 and TRBJ2-1, with TRBD2 as a possible D gene (5 bases). Germline V gene sequence: CDR1 SNHLY, CDR2 FYNNEI. The CDR3 runs to 13 residues. Based on the CDR3 plus reference TRBV2 and TRBJ2-1, the full variable domain is EPEVTQTPSHQVTQMGQEVILRCVPISNHLYFYWYRQILGQKVEFLVSFYNNEISEKSEIFDDQFSVERPDGSNFTLKIRSTKLEDSAMYFCASREDGNNEQFFGPGTRLTVL.

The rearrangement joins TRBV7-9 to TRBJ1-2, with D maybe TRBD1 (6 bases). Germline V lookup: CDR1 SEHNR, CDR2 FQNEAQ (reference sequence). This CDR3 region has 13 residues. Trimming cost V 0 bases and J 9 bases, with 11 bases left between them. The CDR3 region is CASSLARGDSYTF. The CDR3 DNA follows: TGTGCCAGCAGCTTAGCCAGGGGCGATAGCTACACCTTC.

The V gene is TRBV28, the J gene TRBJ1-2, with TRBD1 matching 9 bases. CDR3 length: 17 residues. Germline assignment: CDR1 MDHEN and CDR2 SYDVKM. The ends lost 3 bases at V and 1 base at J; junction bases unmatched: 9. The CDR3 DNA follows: TGTGCCAGCAGTTTCGGGACAGGGCCATCACGTAACTATGGCTACACCTTC. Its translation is CASSFGTGPSRNYGYTF.

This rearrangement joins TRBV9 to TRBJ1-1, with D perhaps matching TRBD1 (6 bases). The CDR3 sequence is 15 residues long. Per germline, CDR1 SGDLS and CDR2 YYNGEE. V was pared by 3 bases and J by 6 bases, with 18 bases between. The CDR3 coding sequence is TGTGCCAGCAGCGGAAGGGGGGGGAAGAGTGCTGAAGCTTTCTTT. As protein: CASSGRGGKSAEAFF.

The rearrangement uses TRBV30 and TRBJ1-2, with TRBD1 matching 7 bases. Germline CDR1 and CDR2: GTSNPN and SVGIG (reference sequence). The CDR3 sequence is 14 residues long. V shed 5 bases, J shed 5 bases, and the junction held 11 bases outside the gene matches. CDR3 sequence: CAWELYQGDYGYTF. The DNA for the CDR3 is TGTGCCTGGGAATTATACCAGGGGGATTATGGCTACACCTTC.

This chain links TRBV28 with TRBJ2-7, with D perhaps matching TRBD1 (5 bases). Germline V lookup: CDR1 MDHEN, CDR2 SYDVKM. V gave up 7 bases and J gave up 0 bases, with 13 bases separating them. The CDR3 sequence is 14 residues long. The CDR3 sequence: CASTGRDSSYEQYF. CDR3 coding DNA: TGTGCCAGCACTGGCAGGGATAGCTCCTACGAGCAGTACTTC.

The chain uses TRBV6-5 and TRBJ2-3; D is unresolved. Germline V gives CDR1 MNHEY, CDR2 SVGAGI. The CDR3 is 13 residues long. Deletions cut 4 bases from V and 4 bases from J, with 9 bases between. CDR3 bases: TGTGCCAGCAGTTTTCAGCTAGCAGATACGCAGTATTTT. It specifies CASSFQLADTQYF.

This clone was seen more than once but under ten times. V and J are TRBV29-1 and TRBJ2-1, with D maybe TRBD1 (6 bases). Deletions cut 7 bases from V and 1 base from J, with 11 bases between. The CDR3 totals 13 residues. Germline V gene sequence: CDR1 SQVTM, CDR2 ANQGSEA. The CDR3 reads CSGGGVSYNEQFF. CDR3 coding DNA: TGCAGCGGAGGGGGAGTATCCTACAATGAGCAGTTCTTC.

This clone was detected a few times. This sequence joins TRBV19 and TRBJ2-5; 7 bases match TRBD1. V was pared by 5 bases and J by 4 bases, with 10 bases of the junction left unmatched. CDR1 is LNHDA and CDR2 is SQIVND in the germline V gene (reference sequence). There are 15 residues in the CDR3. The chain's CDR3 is CASSLTGDGGETQYF. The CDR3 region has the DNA TGTGCCAGTAGTCTTACAGGGGATGGAGGAGAGACCCAGTACTTC.

CDR3: CASSWTGNYGYTF. The CDR3 coding sequence is TGTGCCAGCAGTTGGACAGGGAACTATGGCTACACCTTC. The rearrangement joins TRBV2 to TRBJ1-2, with TRBD1 identical over 8 bases. This CDR3 is built from 13 residues. In germline, CDR1 is SNHLY, CDR2 FYNNEI. After removal of 5 bases from V and 2 bases from J, the junction contained 1 base not matched to a gene. The complete variable domain, with remaining parts taken from reference TRBV2 and TRBJ1-2, reads EPEVTQTPSHQVTQMGQEVILRCVPISNHLYFYWYRQILGQKVEFLVSFYNNEISEKSEIFDDQFSVERPDGSNFTLKIRSTKLEDSAMYFCASSWTGNYGYTFGSGTRLTVV.

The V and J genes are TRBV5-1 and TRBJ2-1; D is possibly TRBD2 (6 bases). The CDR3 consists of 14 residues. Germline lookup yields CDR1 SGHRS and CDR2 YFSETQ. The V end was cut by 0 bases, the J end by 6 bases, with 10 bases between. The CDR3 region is CASSLENSGNEQFF. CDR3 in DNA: TGCGCCAGCAGCTTGGAGAATAGCGGCAATGAGCAGTTCTTC.

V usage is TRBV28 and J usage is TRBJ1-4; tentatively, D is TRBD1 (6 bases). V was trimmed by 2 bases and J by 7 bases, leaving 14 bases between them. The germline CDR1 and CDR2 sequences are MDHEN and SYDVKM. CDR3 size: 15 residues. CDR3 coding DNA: TGTGCCAGCAGTTTACGCACAGGGAGAGGTGAAAAACTGTTTTTT. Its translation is CASSLRTGRGEKLFF.

The chain's CDR3 is CASRATGGGTEAFF. The CDR3 DNA sequence: TGTGCCAGCAGGGCGACAGGGGGAGGCACTGAAGCTTTCTTT. The J gene is TRBJ1-1, the V gene TRBV6-6; 9 bases agree with TRBD1. The CDR3 loop spans 14 amino acids. Trimming took 6 bases from V and 4 from J; bases not matched to a gene: 6. CDR1 MNHNY and CDR2 SVGAGI come from the germline V gene (reference sequence).

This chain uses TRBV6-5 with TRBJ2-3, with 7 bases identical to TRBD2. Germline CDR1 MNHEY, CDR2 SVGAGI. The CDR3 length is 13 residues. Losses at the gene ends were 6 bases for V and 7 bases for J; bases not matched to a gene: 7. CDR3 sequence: CASSRRESHTQYF. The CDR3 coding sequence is TGTGCCAGCAGCAGGCGGGAGAGTCATACGCAGTATTTT.

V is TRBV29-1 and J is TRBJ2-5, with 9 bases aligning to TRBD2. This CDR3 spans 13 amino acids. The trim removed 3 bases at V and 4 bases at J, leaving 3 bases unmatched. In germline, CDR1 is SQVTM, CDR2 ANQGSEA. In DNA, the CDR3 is TGCAGCGTTGAGCGGGGGGGCGTAGAGACCCAGTACTTC. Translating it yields CSVERGGVETQYF.

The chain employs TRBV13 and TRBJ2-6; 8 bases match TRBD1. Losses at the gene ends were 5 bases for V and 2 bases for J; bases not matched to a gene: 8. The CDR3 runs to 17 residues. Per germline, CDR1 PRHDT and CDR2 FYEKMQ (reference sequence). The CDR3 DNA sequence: TGTGCCAGCAGCGTCCGACAGGGGCGGGCTGGGGCCAACGTCCTGACTTTC. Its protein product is CASSVRQGRAGANVLTF. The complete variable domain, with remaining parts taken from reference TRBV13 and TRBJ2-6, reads AAGVIQSPRHLIKEKRETATLKCYPIPRHDTVYWYQQGPGQDPQFLISFYEKMQSDKGSIPDRFSAQQFSDYHSELNMSSLELGDSALYFCASSVRQGRAGANVLTFGAGSRLTVL.

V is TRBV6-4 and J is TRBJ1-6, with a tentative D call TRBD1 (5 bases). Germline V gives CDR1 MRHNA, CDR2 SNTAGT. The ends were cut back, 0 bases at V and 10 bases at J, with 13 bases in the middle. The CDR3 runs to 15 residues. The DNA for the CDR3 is TGTGCCAGCAGTGACTCAGGGCAGGGAAACTCACCCCTCCACTTT. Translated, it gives CASSDSGQGNSPLHF.

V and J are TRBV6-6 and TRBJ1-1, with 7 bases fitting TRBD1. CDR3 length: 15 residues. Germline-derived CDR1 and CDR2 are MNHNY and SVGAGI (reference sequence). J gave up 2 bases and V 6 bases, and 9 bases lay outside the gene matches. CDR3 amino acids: CASSGPGTDNTEAFF. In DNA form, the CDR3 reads TGTGCCAGCAGCGGTCCCGGGACAGACAACACTGAAGCTTTCTTT.